This entry concerns a single T cell receptor beta chain. Its antigen is still unknown. V was pared by 0 bases and J by 6 bases, with 13 bases between. The germline V gene encodes CDR1 SGHRS and CDR2 YFSETQ. This CDR3 is 14 amino acids long. The data were taken from a study of Ad26.COV2.S vaccination and SARS-CoV-2 variants. Looking at the study overall: Within the COV1001 Ad26.COV2.S trial arm, the donor was enrolled.

Findings of the study overall: Analytic work on TCR breadth and depth might have understated the full extent of total T cell responses.

Using immunoSEQ multiplex PCR, the repertoire was profiled, and TCRdb retains in-frame clones only, with some absent. The table records over 400,000 clones, around 91% of them present only once. Treatment given: 15 to 20 received Ad26.COV2.S at low or high dose, single or two shots; 5 received placebo; per-sample allocation not given. Specimens were obtained on day 63 following the first vaccine or placebo injection. The receptor was derived from a person aged 18-60 years who received the Ad26.COV2.S COVID-19 vaccine or a placebo. The V call is TRBV5-1, the J call TRBJ2-7; D gene ambiguous. The sample consisted of peripheral blood, taken in a trial of Ad26.COV2.S vaccine versus placebo. CDR3 loop: CASSLESFAAEQYF. The DNA of the CDR3 is TGCGCCAGCAGCTTGGAGTCCTTTGCGGCCGAGCAGTACTTC.